This T cell receptor (beta chain) was obtained from a study of Ad26.COV2.S vaccination and SARS-CoV-2 variants. Repertoires were generated with immunoSEQ multiplex PCR, while TCRdb's copy carries only in-frame clones and drops some. The sample contains about 350,000 clones, about nine tenths of which appear only once. V was trimmed by 2 bases and J by 1 base, leaving 10 bases between them. Germline loops: CDR1 LNHDA, CDR2 SQIVND (reference sequence). The CDR3 length is 15 residues. This clone was counted only a few times. Treatment meaning: some 20 received Ad26.COV2.S at low or high dose, single or two shots; roughly five received placebo; per-sample allocation not given. At day 63 after the first vaccine or placebo injection, samples were drawn. A Boston adult aged 18-55 years was the donor.

The specimen comprised peripheral blood, sampled in a trial of Ad26.COV2.S vaccine versus placebo. The sequence was obtained from a person aged 18-65 years who received the Ad26.COV2.S COVID-19 vaccine or a placebo. This chain links TRBV19 with TRBJ2-3; the D gene is possibly TRBD2 (6 bases). The CDR3 protein is CASSIQGGGTDTQYF. The CDR3, as DNA: TGTGCCAGTAGTATACAGGGCGGGGGCACAGATACGCAGTATTTT.